These T cell receptor beta chains were read from a single sample in a study of blood T cell repertoires in COVID-19. Method: immunoSEQ multiplex PCR; TCRdb's copy keeps in-frame clones and lacks some. The sample lists roughly 400,000 clones, more than 75% occurring once. Sequencing was done on a sample of peripheral blood. These receptors were obtained from a woman aged 55-69 years with COVID-19, enrolled during active disease. The CDR3 runs from the conserved cysteine through the conserved F or W. The D gene is left open where the match is weak. For some rows the clone size is stated as once, few or many, or as a class when expanded; others skip it.

size,J,D,V,CDR3,DNA
.,TRBJ1-4,TRBD1,TRBV5-6,CASSLSYRGWEKLFF,TGTGCCAGCAGTTTATCATACAGGGGATGGGAAAAACTGTTTTTT
.,TRBJ2-3,TRBD2,TRBV29-1,CSVERGADTQYF,TGCAGCGTTGAACGGGGGGCAGATACGCAGTATTTT
.,TRBJ2-2,.,TRBV2,CASSVGANTGELFF,TGTGCCAGCAGTGTTGGAGCGAACACCGGGGAGCTGTTTTTT
.,TRBJ1-1,TRBD1,TRBV18,CASSPLLITQGIGTEAFF,TGTGCCAGCTCACCACTCCTGATAACACAGGGGATAGGCACTGAAGCTTTCTTT
.,TRBJ1-6,TRBD1,TRBV3-1/TRBV3-2,CASSQFHRGLQKDNSPLHF,TGTGCCAGCAGCCAATTTCACAGGGGGCTCCAGAAGGATAATTCACCCCTCCACTTT
.,TRBJ1-4,TRBD1,TRBV5-1,CASTQGDRDFEKLFF,TGCGCCAGCACCCAAGGCGACAGGGACTTTGAAAAACTGTTTTTT
once,TRBJ1-4,.,TRBV3-1/TRBV3-2,CATGQSGEKLFF,TGTGCCACCGGACAGTCAGGGGAAAAACTGTTTTTT
.,TRBJ2-5,.,TRBV7-2,CASTLRGGVEAQYF,TGTGCCAGCACACTGAGGGGGGGGGTTGAGGCCCAGTACTTC
.,TRBJ1-2,.,TRBV6-6,CASSPRVLGGYTF,TGTGCCAGCAGTCCCAGGGTACTGGGAGGCTACACCTTC
.,TRBJ2-3,TRBD2,TRBV15,CATSYTGTSGATTDTQYF,TGTGCCACCAGCTACACCGGGACTAGCGGGGCGACCACAGATACGCAGTATTTT
few,TRBJ1-5,TRBD1,TRBV19,CASSFRDRGNQPQHF,TGTGCCAGTAGTTTCCGGGACAGGGGCAATCAGCCCCAGCATTTT
.,TRBJ1-1,.,TRBV4-1,CASSLYGGHDTEAFF,TGCGCCAGCAGCCTCTACGGGGGGCATGACACTGAAGCTTTCTTT
.,TRBJ2-1,TRBD1,TRBV9,CASSDRQGYEQFF,TGTGCCAGCAGCGATCGACAGGGGTATGAGCAGTTCTTC
.,TRBJ1-3,.,TRBV5-1,CASSFDNSGNTIYF,TGCGCCAGCAGCTTCGACAATTCTGGAAACACCATATATTTT
once,TRBJ2-1,.,TRBV28,CATQGAGGGAVEQFF,TGTGCCACCCAGGGGGCTGGCGGGGGGGCCGTTGAGCAGTTCTTC
.,TRBJ2-7,TRBD1,TRBV25-1,CASSERQGAKEQYF,TGTGCCAGCAGTGAAAGACAGGGGGCGAAAGAGCAGTACTTC
once,TRBJ1-2,.,TRBV5-8,CASSLRSPGYTF,TGTGCCAGCAGCTTGCGGTCTCCTGGCTACACCTTC